The 25 T cell receptor beta chains listed next were all sequenced from one sample in a study of CD8 T cells in Susac syndrome. Reverse transcription of roughly 0.5 to 1 ug RNA was carried out with random hexamers. TCRdb fed the immunoSEQ multiplex PCR reads into MiXCR, producing one record per CDR3 protein. In the table there are approximately 200,000 distinct CDR3 sequences, roughly 96% of which are singletons. Material: CD4+ T cells from PBMCs. Receptors originate from a human donor with multiple sclerosis.

This clonotype was seen once. The chain couples TRBV12-3 or TRBV12-4 to TRBJ2-5; D is possibly TRBD1 (6 bases). Trimming removed 9 bases from V and 7 bases from J, with 18 bases in between. The CDR3 has 13 residues. CDR3 in amino acids: CASQQGPVGTQYF. CDR3 DNA sequence: TGTGCCAGTCAACAGGGACCGGTCGGGACCCAGTACTTC.

The chain couples TRBV30 to TRBJ2-2; D not certain. The ends were cut back, 0 bases at V and 6 bases at J, with 2 bases in the middle. The CDR3 is made up of 11 amino acids. Germline lookup yields CDR1 GTSNPN and CDR2 SVGIG (reference sequence). CDR3 residues: CAWSVPGELFF. CDR3 in DNA: TGTGCCTGGAGTGTACCCGGGGAGCTGTTTTTT.

The V call is TRBV20-1, the J call TRBJ2-3, with D possibly TRBD2 on 5 matching bases. V was pared by 2 bases and J by 2 bases, with 14 bases between. Germline V lookup: CDR1 DFQATT, CDR2 SNEGSKA (reference sequence). This CDR3 is built from 15 residues. The CDR3 spells CSARRSGLVTDTQYF. Here the CDR3 DNA reads TGCAGTGCTAGACGATCGGGGTTGGTCACAGATACGCAGTATTTT.

The V gene is TRBV3-1, the J gene TRBJ2-2, with no clear D. The CDR3 sequence is 13 residues long. CDR1 is LGHDT and CDR2 is YNNKEL in the germline V gene (reference sequence). V lost 4 bases and J lost 3, with 6 bases in between. Here the CDR3 DNA reads TGTGCCAGCAGCCGCCAGCACACCGGGGAGCTGTTTTTT. The encoded protein is CASSRQHTGELFF.

The rearrangement links TRBV24-1 to TRBJ2-7; D gene ambiguous. The CDR3 spans 12 residues. V gave up 9 bases and J gave up 6 bases, with 14 bases separating them. The V gene's germline CDR1 is KGHDR and CDR2 SFDVKD. The CDR3 reads CATGGEAPEQYF. In nucleotides, the CDR3 is TGTGCCACCGGCGGTGAGGCCCCCGAGCAGTACTTC.

V is TRBV20-1 and J is TRBJ2-4; the match to TRBD2 covers 8 bases. The V gene's germline CDR1 is DFQATT and CDR2 SNEGSKA (reference sequence). With 0 bases clipped from V and 3 bases from J, the junction kept 7 bases outside the gene matches. This CDR3 is 16 amino acids long. The CDR3 nucleotides read TGCAGTGCTAGAGATTTACAAGCGGGGGACAAAAACATTCAGTACTTC. Its protein is CSARDLQAGDKNIQYF.

The V gene is TRBV4-1, the J gene TRBJ2-1, with D uncertain. CDR1 is MGHRA and CDR2 is YSYEKL in the germline V gene. The ends were cut back, 2 bases at V and 14 bases at J, with 16 bases in the middle. The CDR3 loop spans 13 amino acids. CDR3 DNA: TGCGCCAGCAGCCAAAACGGCAACACCGGCAAGTTCTTC. Its translation: CASSQNGNTGKFF.

The chain employs TRBV29-1 and TRBJ2-1; D could derive from TRBD1 or TRBD2 (5 bases each). The V and J ends lost 3 bases and 5 bases respectively, with 14 bases between them. The CDR3 spans 14 residues. Looked up from germline, CDR1 is SQVTM and CDR2 is ANQGSEA. The CDR3 protein is CSVEWAGTNNEQFF. The CDR3 DNA is TGCAGCGTTGAGTGGGCCGGGACCAACAATGAGCAGTTCTTC.

This chain joins TRBV15 and TRBJ2-2, with unresolved D. Germline loops: CDR1 LNHNV, CDR2 YYDKDF (reference sequence). This CDR3 region has 13 residues. Trimming stripped 4 bases from V and 8 bases from J, with 11 bases between. The CDR3 sequence: CATSTKTTGELFF. The CDR3 nucleotides read TGTGCCACCAGCACGAAAACAACAGGGGAGCTGTTTTTT.

The chain employs TRBV30 and TRBJ2-5, with 10 bases identical to TRBD2. V was pared by 5 bases and J by 5 bases, with 11 bases of the junction left unmatched. In germline, CDR1 is GTSNPN, CDR2 SVGIG (reference sequence). There are 15 residues in the CDR3. The CDR3 loop is CAWGTGLAEGETQYF. The CDR3 DNA reads TGTGCCTGGGGGACAGGACTAGCGGAGGGGGAGACCCAGTACTTC.

This sequence joins TRBV11-2 and TRBJ2-5; D unclear. There are 13 residues in the CDR3. Germline assignment: CDR1 SGHAT and CDR2 FQNNGV. V dropped 6 bases and J dropped 5 bases, with 13 bases sitting between them. The CDR3 sequence: CASRPVRRETQYF. The CDR3 bases are TGTGCCAGCAGACCGGTCAGGCGGGAGACCCAGTACTTC.

The chain has TRBV12-3 or TRBV12-4 and TRBJ2-1, with D possibly being TRBD2 (7 bases). This CDR3 is built from 15 residues. V lost 6 bases, J lost 5 bases, and 17 bases lay in between. CDR3 nucleotides: TGTGCCAGCAGGGGGGACCGCGGGGGCCACAATGAGCAGTTCTTC. Translated: CASRGDRGGHNEQFF.

The V call is TRBV23-1, the J call TRBJ2-7; 9 bases match TRBD1. TRBV23-1 is an ORF for which the function is uncertain. The CDR3 consists of 13 residues. V was pared by 9 bases and J by 0 bases, with 3 bases of the junction left unmatched. The CDR3 sequence is CARTGGPSYEQYF. The CDR3 DNA sequence: TGCGCCAGGACAGGGGGACCCTCCTACGAGCAGTACTTC.

The CDR3 region has the DNA TGCAGTGCTACGCACCGGACAGGGCAAGAGACCCAGTACTTC. This translates into CSATHRTGQETQYF. The rearrangement joins TRBV20-1 to TRBJ2-5; TRBD1 matches at 8 bases. With 4 bases clipped from V and 2 bases from J, the junction kept 6 bases outside the gene matches. The CDR3 has 14 residues. Germline CDR1 is DFQATT and CDR2 is SNEGSKA (reference sequence).

This clonotype was detected only once. The CDR3 protein is CATSDNTYEQYF. The CDR3 DNA is TGTGCCACCAGTGATAATACATACGAGCAGTACTTC. The chain is built from TRBV24-1 and TRBJ2-7; D unresolved. Germline V gene sequence: CDR1 KGHDR, CDR2 SFDVKD. There are 12 residues in the CDR3. Trimming stripped 3 bases from V and 4 bases from J, with 6 bases between.

V is TRBV20-1 and J is TRBJ1-1; weak D call: TRBD1 (5 bases). The CDR3 extends over 11 amino acids. Germline V gene data show CDR1 as DFQATT and CDR2 as SNEGSKA (reference sequence). Trimming took off 2 bases at V and 10 bases at J, with 11 bases between the two ends. CDR3 nucleotide sequence: TGCAGTGCTAGACGCCGGGACCGAGCTTTCTTT. This sequence encodes CSARRRDRAFF.

This chain links TRBV5-1 with TRBJ2-1; tentative D call: TRBD1 (6 bases). Looked up from germline, CDR1 is SGHRS and CDR2 is YFSETQ. The CDR3 runs to 13 residues. Trimming pared 6 bases from V and 4 bases from J, leaving 11 bases between. The CDR3 coding sequence is TGCGCCAGCACTGGACAGTTATACAATGAGCAGTTCTTC. It specifies CASTGQLYNEQFF.

The chain is built from TRBV20-1 and TRBJ2-1; 10 nucleotides agree with TRBD1. The CDR3 totals 15 residues. Germline CDR1 reads DFQATT; CDR2 reads SNEGSKA (reference sequence). V dropped 5 bases and J dropped 7; count of bases not matched to a gene: 11. CDR3 in DNA: TGCAGTGCTCCGCCCTCGACAGGGGGCTGGAATGAGCAGTTCTTC. Translating it yields CSAPPSTGGWNEQFF.

The rearrangement joins TRBV6-6 to TRBJ1-1; no definite D call. The V gene's germline CDR1 is MNHNY and CDR2 SVGAGI (reference sequence). V dropped 7 bases and J dropped 3 bases, with 12 bases sitting between them. CDR3 length: 13 residues. CDR3 in DNA: TGTGCCAGCATCAGGCCAGGACACACTGAAGCTTTCTTT. Translation: CASIRPGHTEAFF.

The V and J genes are TRBV30 and TRBJ2-5; the D gene is possibly TRBD1 (6 bases). Germline loops: CDR1 GTSNPN, CDR2 SVGIG (reference sequence). Trimming pared 1 base from V and 5 bases from J, leaving 8 bases between. CDR3 length: 12 amino acids. CDR3 nucleotide sequence: TGTGCCTGGAGTGCTAGGGGGGAGACCCAGTACTTC. Amino acids: CAWSARGETQYF.

The chain recombines TRBV5-4 with TRBJ1-4; D uncertain. Germline CDR1 is SGHNT and CDR2 is YYREEE (reference sequence). V was pared by 4 bases and J by 8 bases, with 12 bases between. The CDR3 runs to 13 residues. The CDR3 nucleotides read TGTGCCAGCAGCACAGAGCTCCGGGAAAAACTGTTTTTT. Translation: CASSTELREKLFF. Drawing the rest from reference TRBV5-4 and TRBJ1-4, the complete variable domain is ETGVTQSPTHLIKTRGQQVTLRCSSQSGHNTVSWYQQALGQGPQFIFQYYREEENGRGNFPPRFSGLQFPNYSSELNVNALELDDSALYLCASSTELREKLFFGSGTQLSVL.

The chain carries TRBV5-1 and TRBJ2-7; D not certain. Germline V lookup: CDR1 SGHRS, CDR2 YFSETQ. The CDR3 runs to 13 residues. The germline V and J ends were trimmed by 4 bases and 12 bases, with 20 bases remaining between them. For the CDR3, the DNA is TGCGCCAGCAGCCAGACCGAGGACGGTCGACGGTACTTC. Amino acid sequence: CASSQTEDGRRYF.

The chain recombines TRBV20-1 with TRBJ2-1; 13 positions agree with TRBD2. The V gene's germline CDR1 is DFQATT and CDR2 SNEGSKA (reference sequence). The trim removed 6 bases at V and 7 bases at J, leaving 6 bases unmatched. The CDR3 consists of 14 residues. The CDR3 is CSARTSGSTNEQFF. The DNA of the CDR3 is TGCAGTGCGAGGACTAGCGGGAGTACGAATGAGCAGTTCTTC.

V usage is TRBV11-3 and J usage is TRBJ2-7; possibly TRBD2 for D (5 bases). The V end was cut by 0 bases, the J end by 7 bases, with 7 bases between. This CDR3 region has 12 residues. The V gene's germline CDR1 is SGHNT and CDR2 YENEEA. The chain's CDR3 is CASSLDGREQYF. The CDR3 nucleotides read TGTGCCAGCAGCTTAGATGGGAGAGAGCAGTACTTC.

The gene calls are TRBV7-2 and TRBJ2-3; D might be TRBD1 (6 bases). Looked up from germline, CDR1 is SGHTA and CDR2 is FQGNSA. V lost 3 bases to trimming and J lost 2 bases, with 9 bases between them. The CDR3 is made up of 14 amino acids. CDR3: CASSLDSFTDTQYF. The CDR3 DNA sequence: TGTGCCAGCAGCTTGGACAGCTTCACAGATACGCAGTATTTT. The whole variable domain, remainder taken from reference TRBV7-2 and TRBJ2-3, is GAGVSQSPSNKVTEKGKDVELRCDPISGHTALYWYRQSLGQGLEFLIYFQGNSAPDKSGLPSDRFSAERTGGSVSTLTIQRTQQEDSAVYLCASSLDSFTDTQYFGPGTRLTVL.